The 22 T cell receptor beta chains below come from one sample, sequenced in a study of blood T cell repertoires in COVID-19. Profiled with immunoSEQ multiplex PCR; TCRdb holds only in-frame clones, not every one. The table lists approximately 240,000 clones, roughly 80% of them singletons. The sample consisted of peripheral blood. Receptor source: an elderly woman with active or convalescent COVID-19.

This rearrangement joins TRBV30 to TRBJ2-2; the match to TRBD2 covers 10 bases. This CDR3 has 15 residues. Unmatched junction bases numbered 3, after V lost 2 bases and J lost 3 bases. Germline loops: CDR1 GTSNPN, CDR2 SVGIG (reference sequence). DNA of the CDR3: TGTGCCTGGAGTCCTAGCGGGGGCTACACCGGGGAGCTGTTTTTT. It codes for CAWSPSGGYTGELFF.

The chain has TRBV24-1 and TRBJ2-6, with TRBD1 matching over 9 bases. There are 20 residues in the CDR3. Germline V gene sequence: CDR1 KGHDR, CDR2 SFDVKD. The J segment lost 2 bases and the V segment lost 4 bases, leaving 14 bases of the junction unmatched. The CDR3 region is CATSDQPLRTGVPGANVLTF. CDR3 DNA sequence: TGTGCCACCAGTGACCAGCCTCTCCGGACAGGGGTGCCTGGGGCCAACGTCCTGACTTTC.

The chain is built from TRBV5-1 and TRBJ2-3; D gene unclear. The CDR3 has 11 residues. The V gene's germline CDR1 is SGHRS and CDR2 YFSETQ. V shed 0 bases and J shed 10 bases, with 6 bases lying between them. The CDR3 loop is CASSLGRAQYF. The CDR3, as DNA: TGCGCCAGCAGCTTGGGACGGGCGCAGTATTTT.

A single count supports this clone. The rearrangement joins TRBV5-1 to TRBJ2-3; TRBD2 aligns across 9 bases. This CDR3 has 15 amino acids. In germline, CDR1 is SGHRS, CDR2 YFSETQ. The trim removed 7 bases at V and 2 bases at J, leaving 8 bases unmatched. In DNA, the CDR3 is TGCGCCAGCCAACTCCCGGGACTAGCCACAGATACGCAGTATTTT. It codes for CASQLPGLATDTQYF.

This chain joins TRBV10-3 and TRBJ2-2; the match to TRBD1 covers 8 bases. Germline CDR1 is ENHRY and CDR2 is SYGVKD. This CDR3 is built from 14 residues. V shed 7 bases and J 5 bases; nucleotides not matched to a gene: 6. CDR3 bases: TGTGCCATCATGGGACAGGCGCTAACCGGGGAGCTGTTTTTT. It codes for CAIMGQALTGELFF.

The table lists this clone with a count of one. The chain has TRBV6-6 and TRBJ2-4, with TRBD1 as a possible D gene (7 bases). The V gene lost 8 bases and the J gene lost 1 base, with 12 bases spanning the gap. CDR1 and CDR2 from the germline V gene are MNHNY and SVGAGI (reference sequence). CDR3 size: 14 residues. CDR3 DNA: TGTGCCAGCTGCAGGGGGGCGGCCAAAAACATTCAGTACTTC. Translation gives CASCRGAAKNIQYF.

The V and J genes are TRBV7-8 and TRBJ2-5, with 12 bases aligning to TRBD1. This CDR3 is 17 amino acids long. Per germline, CDR1 SGHVS and CDR2 FQNEAQ. Trimming at V came to 3 bases and at J to 4 bases, leaving 9 bases not matched to a gene. CDR3 nucleotides: TGTGCCAGCAGCTTCGGGAGGTGGGACAGGGGGCGAGAGACCCAGTACTTC. Translating it yields CASSFGRWDRGRETQYF.

This rearrangement joins TRBV28 to TRBJ1-4, with 8 bases fitting TRBD1. From germline, CDR1 is MDHEN and CDR2 SYDVKM. The length of the CDR3 is 16 residues. After removal of 3 bases from V and 3 bases from J, the junction contained 6 bases not matched to a gene. As DNA, the CDR3 is TGTGCCAGCAGTTTTCCTCGGACAGGGTCTAATGAAAAACTGTTTTTT. It encodes CASSFPRTGSNEKLFF.

This chain connects TRBV6-5 to TRBJ2-3; possible D gene TRBD1, 5 bases. Germline values: CDR1 MNHEY, CDR2 SVGAGI. Trimming removed 0 bases from V and 4 bases from J, with 11 bases in between. This CDR3 is 15 amino acids long. Written as DNA, the CDR3 is TGTGCCAGCAGTTACTCTTGGACACCGCCAGATACGCAGTATTTT. Translating it yields CASSYSWTPPDTQYF.

This chain uses TRBV5-1 with TRBJ2-3; 8 bases match TRBD1. Germline V gives CDR1 SGHRS, CDR2 YFSETQ. V lost 2 bases to trimming and J lost 3 bases; unmatched junction nucleotides: 20. The CDR3 runs to 20 residues. CDR3 protein: CASSFSSSGTGRGRTDTQYF. For the CDR3, the DNA is TGCGCCAGCAGCTTCTCTTCTTCGGGGACAGGACGGGGAAGGACAGATACGCAGTATTTT.

This rearrangement joins TRBV4-1 to TRBJ1-1; 8 bases align to TRBD1. Germline trimming cut 4 bases from V and 2 bases from J; bases unmatched to any gene: 3. Germline V lookup: CDR1 MGHRA, CDR2 YSYEKL. The CDR3 length is 14 residues. The CDR3 region has the DNA TGCGCCAGCAGCCGGGGACAGGTTAACACTGAAGCTTTCTTT. Translated: CASSRGQVNTEAFF.

The chain has TRBV10-2 and TRBJ1-4; 7 bases align to TRBD1. V was clipped by 7 bases and J by 12 bases; unmatched bases: 11. Per germline, CDR1 WSHSY and CDR2 SAAADI. CDR3 length: 13 amino acids. The DNA for the CDR3 is TGCGCCAGCAAGGGACAGCTTGGTGGAGAACTGTTTTTT. This sequence encodes CASKGQLGGELFF.

The rearrangement links TRBV12-3 or TRBV12-4 to TRBJ2-5; TRBD2 matches 7 bases. V shed 5 bases and J 2 bases; nucleotides not matched to a gene: 2. The CDR3 length is 13 residues. Here the CDR3 DNA reads TGTGCCAGCAGTACTAGCGCTCAAGAGACCCAGTACTTC. Amino acids: CASSTSAQETQYF.

This clone has just a few counts. This chain links TRBV11-2 with TRBJ1-2; 9 positions match TRBD1. The CDR3 has 14 amino acids. V shed 7 bases and J 4 bases; nucleotides not matched to a gene: 7. Germline V gene sequence: CDR1 SGHAT, CDR2 FQNNGV. This chain's CDR3 is CASTPGTGPYGYTF. The CDR3 DNA follows: TGTGCCAGCACCCCCGGGACAGGGCCCTATGGCTACACCTTC.

This rearrangement joins TRBV5-1 to TRBJ2-7; 8 nucleotides agree with TRBD2. The germline V gene encodes CDR1 SGHRS and CDR2 YFSETQ. CDR3 length equals 15 residues. Trimming at V came to 6 bases and at J to 6 bases, leaving 14 bases not matched to a gene. CDR3: CASTFGGEGSFEQYF. The CDR3 DNA follows: TGCGCCAGCACCTTCGGGGGGGAAGGATCTTTCGAGCAGTACTTC.

This clone has more than one count but fewer than ten. The genes are TRBV30 and TRBJ1-1; D call uncertain. V was pared by 5 bases and J by 2 bases, with 6 bases between. Germline lookup yields CDR1 GTSNPN and CDR2 SVGIG (reference sequence). The CDR3 spans 11 residues. This CDR3 is CAWSYNTEAFF. CDR3 sequence (DNA): TGTGCCTGGTCGTATAACACTGAAGCTTTCTTT.

The DNA for the CDR3 is TGCGCCAGCAGTCACCGGGCGGGGGACTCCTACGAGCAGTACTTC. This encodes CASSHRAGDSYEQYF. The chain uses TRBV23-1 and TRBJ2-7, with 7 positions matching TRBD2. TRBV23-1 qualifies as an ORF whose function is uncertain. J was trimmed by 0 bases and V by 3 bases; bases with no gene match: 5. The CDR3 length is 15 residues.

CDR3 amino acids: CASSYSSGYTDTQYF. CDR3 DNA sequence: TGTGCCAGCAGCTACTCTAGCGGATACACAGATACGCAGTATTTT. The chain carries TRBV7-2 and TRBJ2-3; TRBD2 aligns across 7 bases. Germline assignment: CDR1 SGHTA and CDR2 FQGNSA. Trimming removed 4 bases from V and 2 bases from J; junction bases left unmatched: 6. The CDR3 extends over 15 amino acids.

Only a few counts were recorded for this clone. The CDR3 region is CASSPGQGEFDTQYF. The CDR3 DNA reads as TGCGCCAGCAGCCCGGGACAGGGGGAGTTCGATACGCAGTATTTT. V gene TRBV5-1 combines with J gene TRBJ2-3; 11 bases are a match to TRBD1. The germline V gene encodes CDR1 SGHRS and CDR2 YFSETQ. The V and J ends lost 4 bases and 6 bases, in that order; junction bases with no gene match: 7. The CDR3 contains 15 residues.

The chain couples TRBV3-1 (or the pseudogene TRBV3-2) to TRBJ2-5; 7 nucleotides agree with TRBD2. CDR1 and CDR2 (germline): LGHDT, YNNKEL (reference sequence). Trimming cost V 4 bases and J 1 base; bases outside gene matches: 9. The CDR3 has 16 residues. This CDR3 reads CASSPRMREIQETQYF. CDR3 bases: TGTGCCAGCAGCCCAAGGATGCGGGAGATCCAAGAGACCCAGTACTTC.

This rearrangement joins TRBV5-4 to TRBJ2-7, with D perhaps matching TRBD2 (5 bases). Trimming shortened V by 4 bases and J by 2 bases, and 16 bases separated the two germline ends. CDR3 length equals 15 residues. Germline assignment: CDR1 SGHNT and CDR2 YYREEE (reference sequence). In DNA form, the CDR3 reads TGTGCCAGCAGCCCGGGATCCGGTTCCACCTACGAGCAGTACTTC. This sequence encodes CASSPGSGSTYEQYF. Based on the CDR3 plus reference TRBV5-4 and TRBJ2-7, the full variable domain is ETGVTQSPTHLIKTRGQQVTLRCSSQSGHNTVSWYQQALGQGPQFIFQYYREEENGRGNFPPRFSGLQFPNYSSELNVNALELDDSALYLCASSPGSGSTYEQYFGPGTRLTVT.

The gene calls are TRBV9 and TRBJ2-2; TRBD2 matches at 9 bases. The CDR3 contains 16 residues. Germline loops: CDR1 SGDLS, CDR2 YYNGEE. The junction had 10 bases not matched to a gene; V was cut back by 4 bases and J by 6 bases. CDR3 in DNA: TGTGCCAGCAGCCCCCGGGGGCGGGAGGGCCCCGGGGAGCTGTTTTTT. Translating gives CASSPRGREGPGELFF.